Given below is one T cell receptor beta chain in context. What it recognizes is unknown. This sample was included in a study of shared clonotypes between healthy human individuals. Study results and limitations: Memory subsets had estimated richness that was generally smaller than that of naive subsets. Only blood was sampled, and tissue TCR repertoires likely differ from blood ones.

Adults of Caucasian background living in Nashville, Tennessee made up all donors. In the study's own analysis: Filtering of immunoSEQ junctional sequences could not match full-length read filtering. The table came from immunoSEQ multiplex PCR; TCRdb's copy has only in-frame clones and leaves some out. From that table come the V and J calls and clone size; the DNA was used to work out D and trimming. The sample has about 1.1 million clones; more than 75% are singletons. The CDR3 totals 17 residues. From germline, CDR1 is SGHTS and CDR2 YDEGEE. Trimming pared 0 bases from V and 5 bases from J, leaving 20 bases between.

This TCR was recovered from a man between 18 and 29 years old in good health. Some clones in this sample may be carry-over from other donors' samples. V usage is TRBV5-8 and J usage is TRBJ2-5; tentatively, D is TRBD2 (5 bases). Sequenced: memory CD4+ T cells from PBMCs. Subset: CD45RA-negative fraction. The CDR3 bases are TGTGCCAGCAGCTTGGGTCTGTCAAAAAGAGGGCCGGAGACCCAGTACTTC. It specifies CASSLGLSKRGPETQYF.